Below, 23 T cell receptor beta chains from the same sample are listed, as sequenced in a study of regulatory T cells in long-lasting Graves disease. Relying on iRepertoire HTBI primers and Arm-PCR of CDR3 regions, the team built TCR beta libraries. TCRdb reanalysed the multiplex PCR reads using MiXCR and keeps one entry per CDR3 protein. The profile shows around 450,000 distinct CDR3 sequences, roughly 21% of them singletons. The time point: persistent/refractory GD, antithyroid drugs over 5 years with positive TRAb. PBMC-derived RNA was used for the TCR library. The sequenced sample was peripheral blood mononuclear cells (PBMCs), obtained when the disease was refractory, from a patient treated with antithyroid drugs. All receptors derive from a female donor with Graves disease.

This clonotype has just a few counts. This sequence joins TRBV9 and TRBJ1-1; D uncertain. Per the germline V gene, CDR1 is SGDLS and CDR2 is YYNGEE. V lost 0 bases and J 3 bases, leaving 15 bases between the germline ends. This CDR3 has 16 residues. The CDR3 loop is CASSVGGYRQDTEAFF. The CDR3 coding sequence is TGTGCCAGCAGCGTAGGAGGCTATCGTCAAGACACTGAAGCTTTCTTT.

A note on this clonotype: Just one base apart from a much larger clone, this may be a read error. The chain links TRBV2 to TRBJ2-5, with 8 bases matching TRBD1. Germline CDR1 is SNHLY and CDR2 is FYNNEI. V lost 10 bases to trimming and J lost 3 bases; unmatched junction nucleotides: 10. This CDR3 spans 14 amino acids. The CDR3 DNA reads as TGTGCCAACAGAATAGACAGGGGCGAAGAGACCCAGTACTTC. Translated, it gives CANRIDRGEETQYF.

The genes are TRBV7-3 and TRBJ2-5; D is possibly TRBD2 (6 bases). V was trimmed by 2 bases and J by 4 bases, leaving 8 bases between them. Germline V gene data show CDR1 as SGHTA and CDR2 as FQGTGA. The CDR3 is 13 residues long. The CDR3 DNA follows: TGTGCCAGCAGCTTACTGGAGGGAGAGACCCAGTACTTC. Protein sequence: CASSLLEGETQYF.

The rearrangement uses TRBV14 and TRBJ1-6; D is ambiguous. Germline assignment: CDR1 SGHDN and CDR2 FVKESK. This CDR3 spans 17 amino acids. V was shortened by 1 base and J by 3 bases, with 13 bases between the two germline ends. The chain's CDR3 is CASSQGFVDFYNSPLHF. Written as DNA, the CDR3 is TGTGCCAGCAGCCAAGGCTTCGTGGACTTCTATAATTCACCCCTCCACTTT.

This clonotype was counted only a few times. J is TRBJ2-5 and V is TRBV6-2 or TRBV6-3, with D tentatively TRBD1 or TRBD2 (6 bases each). Germline CDR1 and CDR2: MNHEY and SVGEGT. This CDR3 is 15 amino acids long. The V gene lost 5 bases and the J gene lost 1 base, with 14 bases spanning the gap. CDR3 nucleotides: TGTGCCAGCAGTCCCTCCGAGGGGGGCCAAGAGACCCAGTACTTC. It is translated as CASSPSEGGQETQYF.

This clonotype was seen more than once but under ten times. In DNA form, the CDR3 reads TGCGCCAGCAGCTTGTTAGGGGCCACCGGGGAGCTGTTTTTT. It translates to CASSLLGATGELFF. The chain couples TRBV5-1 to TRBJ2-2; D possibly corresponds to TRBD1 (5 bases). In germline, CDR1 is SGHRS, CDR2 YFSETQ. The V gene lost 1 base and the J gene lost 4 bases, with 8 bases spanning the gap. This CDR3 region has 14 residues.

The chain has TRBV5-1 and TRBJ1-3, with D hard to call. CDR3 length: 14 amino acids. Germline V gene data show CDR1 as SGHRS and CDR2 as YFSETQ. Trimming took 0 bases from V and 4 from J, leaving 8 bases between them. The CDR3 protein is CASSLAGRGNTIYF. For the CDR3, the DNA is TGCGCCAGCAGCTTGGCCGGTAGGGGAAACACCATATATTTT.

This chain connects TRBV7-9 to TRBJ1-1; D is ambiguous. Trimming stripped 0 bases from V and 11 bases from J, with 7 bases between. The germline CDR1 and CDR2 sequences are SEHNR and FQNEAQ (reference sequence). The CDR3 runs to 11 residues. The CDR3 DNA sequence: TGTGCCAGCAGCTTAGCCCAAGGCGCTTTCTTT. It codes for CASSLAQGAFF.

V and J are TRBV6-1 and TRBJ1-6, with TRBD1 identical over 12 bases. V shed 4 bases and J 9 bases; nucleotides not matched to a gene: 4. This CDR3 region has 15 residues. Germline V gives CDR1 MNHNS, CDR2 SASEGT. CDR3 residues: CASSASGQGASPLHF. CDR3 sequence (DNA): TGTGCCAGCAGTGCCTCGGGACAGGGGGCTTCACCCCTCCACTTT.

This clonotype was counted ten times or more. The chain is built from TRBV10-3 and TRBJ2-7, with 7 nucleotides matching TRBD1. With V trimmed by 5 bases and J by 2 bases, 3 bases remained unmatched. The CDR3 has 13 amino acids. CDR1 and CDR2 from the germline V gene are ENHRY and SYGVKD. The CDR3 DNA follows: TGTGCCATCAGTATGGACAGGACCTACGAGCAGTACTTC. Translating gives CAISMDRTYEQYF.

The V gene is TRBV30, the J gene TRBJ1-5; unclear D gene. CDR1 GTSNPN and CDR2 SVGIG come from the germline V gene (reference sequence). The CDR3 is made up of 13 amino acids. Trimming stripped 6 bases from V and 0 bases from J, with 9 bases between. CDR3 in amino acids: CACGRYSNQPQHF. CDR3 nucleotide sequence: TGTGCCTGTGGACGGTATAGCAATCAGCCCCAGCATTTT. Using reference TRBV30 and TRBJ1-5 for the parts outside the CDR3, the full variable domain is SQTIHQWPATLVQPVGSPLSLECTVEGTSNPNLYWYRQAAGRGLQLLFYSVGIGQISSEVPQNLSASRPQDRQFILSSKKLLLSDSGFYLCACGRYSNQPQHFGDGTRLSIL.

This clonotype was seen a handful of times. This chain uses TRBV18 with TRBJ1-1, with D possibly TRBD1 on 6 matching bases. The V and J ends lost 2 bases and 6 bases respectively, with 10 bases between them. Germline CDR1 reads KGHSH; CDR2 reads LQKENI. CDR3 length: 13 amino acids. The CDR3 DNA follows: TGTGCCAGCTCACCAGGGACAAGCTCTGAAGCTTTCTTT. It translates to CASSPGTSSEAFF. The whole variable domain, filled in from reference TRBV18 and TRBJ1-1, reads NAGVMQNPRHLVRRRGQEARLRCSPMKGHSHVYWYRQLPEEGLKFMVYLQKENIIDESGMPKERFSAEFPKEGPSILRIQQVVRGDSAAYFCASSPGTSSEAFFGQGTRLTVV.

This clonotype showed up many times. The V and J genes are TRBV12-3 or TRBV12-4 and TRBJ1-5, with unresolved D. Trimming removed 5 bases at V and 2 bases at J, with 7 bases between. This CDR3 has 13 residues. The CDR3 sequence: CASSREGNQPQHF. The CDR3 DNA reads as TGTGCCAGCAGTCGGGAGGGCAATCAGCCCCAGCATTTT.

This chain connects TRBV24-1 to TRBJ2-1; D is perhaps TRBD1 (5 bases). CDR1 and CDR2 (germline): KGHDR, SFDVKD. V was clipped by 3 bases and J by 6 bases, with 11 bases between them. This CDR3 contains 14 residues. CDR3 sequence (DNA): TGTGCCACCAGTGATCCCTCCAGGGCCAATGAGCAGTTCTTC. Translation: CATSDPSRANEQFF.

This clonotype appeared once. The chain employs TRBV4-1 and TRBJ2-2; D is unclear. The ends were cut back, 3 bases at V and 6 bases at J, with 11 bases in the middle. The CDR3 consists of 14 residues. CDR1 is MGHRA and CDR2 is YSYEKL in the germline V gene. CDR3 in DNA: TGCGCCAGCAGCCACCAGAAGGCCGCCGGGGAGCTGTTTTTT. The encoded protein is CASSHQKAAGELFF.

V and J are TRBV12-3 or TRBV12-4 and TRBJ2-2, with TRBD1 identical over 7 bases. This CDR3 spans 16 amino acids. V shed 2 bases and J 4 bases; nucleotides not matched to a gene: 7. CDR3 sequence: CASSLWRQGVTGELFF. CDR3 in DNA: TGTGCCAGCAGTTTATGGCGACAGGGAGTCACCGGGGAGCTGTTTTTT.

This clonotype was seen ten or more times. V and J are TRBV28 and TRBJ2-5; 7 nucleotides match TRBD1. Trimming took 5 bases from V and 5 from J; bases not matched to a gene: 14. Germline V gene sequence: CDR1 MDHEN, CDR2 SYDVKM. The CDR3 consists of 16 residues. The DNA of the CDR3 is TGTGCCAGCAGTATGACAGGGACCGCCACCGGGGAGACCCAGTACTTC. This sequence encodes CASSMTGTATGETQYF. Looking up the rest from reference TRBV28 and TRBJ2-5 gives the full variable domain: DVKVTQSSRYLVKRTGEKVFLECVQDMDHENMFWYRQDPGLGLRLIYFSYDVKMKEKGDIPEGYSVSREKKERFSLILESASTNQTSMYLCASSMTGTATGETQYFGPGTRLLVL.

This clonotype was observed many times. This CDR3 is CAWSMLGLDEKLFF. CDR3 sequence (DNA): TGTGCCTGGAGTATGTTAGGGCTGGATGAAAAACTGTTTTTT. The V gene is TRBV30, the J gene TRBJ1-4; unclear D gene. Germline V gives CDR1 GTSNPN, CDR2 SVGIG (reference sequence). The CDR3 covers 14 residues. Trimming removed 2 bases at V and 6 bases at J, with 13 bases between.

This clonotype came up many times. The V and J genes are TRBV12-3 or TRBV12-4 and TRBJ1-4; no firm D call. Trimming cost V 6 bases and J 0 bases, with 5 bases left between them. The CDR3 extends over 13 amino acids. The CDR3 sequence is CASSLSTNEKLFF. The DNA for the CDR3 is TGTGCCAGCAGCCTCTCAACTAATGAAAAACTGTTTTTT.

V and J are TRBV27 and TRBJ2-7, with a weak D call TRBD1 (6 bases). V dropped 2 bases and J dropped 3 bases, with 11 bases sitting between them. This CDR3 has 14 amino acids. Germline V gives CDR1 MNHEY, CDR2 SMNVEV (reference sequence). The CDR3 DNA reads TGTGCCAGCAGTTTAAAAGGACAGCTCTACGAGCAGTACTTC. Translated: CASSLKGQLYEQYF.

The chain employs TRBV7-2 and TRBJ1-1, with unresolved D. The CDR3 runs 14 residues. Trimming took 4 bases from V and 4 from J, leaving 13 bases between them. Germline-derived CDR1 and CDR2 are SGHTA and FQGNSA. CDR3 nucleotide sequence: TGTGCCAGCAGCTCGGAATTGTTTGGCACTGAAGCTTTCTTT. Amino acids: CASSSELFGTEAFF. Filled out from reference TRBV7-2 and TRBJ1-1, the complete variable domain reads GAGVSQSPSNKVTEKGKDVELRCDPISGHTALYWYRQSLGQGLEFLIYFQGNSAPDKSGLPSDRFSAERTGGSVSTLTIQRTQQEDSAVYLCASSSELFGTEAFFGQGTRLTVV.

The gene calls are TRBV7-9 and TRBJ1-2, with a possible D match to TRBD1 (5 bases). Trimming took 5 bases from V and 5 from J, leaving 15 bases between them. The germline gives CDR1 SEHNR, CDR2 FQNEAQ (reference sequence). CDR3 length equals 14 residues. The CDR3 DNA is TGTGCCAGCAGCGCTTCTCCAGGGCTTTATGGCTACACCTTC. Amino acids: CASSASPGLYGYTF. The complete variable domain, with remaining parts taken from reference TRBV7-9 and TRBJ1-2, reads DTGVSQNPRHKITKRGQNVTFRCDPISEHNRLYWYRQTLGQGPEFLTYFQNEAQLEKSRLLSDRFSAERPKGSFSTLEIQRTEQGDSAMYLCASSASPGLYGYTFGSGTRLTVV.

The table lists this clonotype with many counts. V gene TRBV6-1 combines with J gene TRBJ2-5; 9 positions agree with TRBD2. The CDR3 totals 14 residues. Germline values: CDR1 MNHNS, CDR2 SASEGT. V shed 7 bases and J 5 bases; nucleotides not matched to a gene: 8. CDR3 region: CASNDIAGVETQYF. As DNA, the CDR3 is TGTGCCAGCAATGATATAGCGGGAGTGGAGACCCAGTACTTC.